A selection of T cell receptor beta chains follows, all from one sample in a study of cytotoxic CD8 clonotypes in ibrutinib-treated CLL. The table came from immunoSEQ multiplex PCR; TCRdb's copy has only in-frame clones and leaves some out. Of roughly 190,000 clones listed, around three quarters are singletons. The sequenced sample was PBMCs, obtained after 24 months of ibrutinib treatment. The source is a human donor with chronic lymphocytic leukemia. CDR3s include the opening cysteine and the closing phenylalanine or tryptophan. The D gene is left open where the match is weak. Some rows have no size entry. The others give once, few or many, or a class for an expanded clone.

>TRBJ1-2|TRBV4-2|-|-
TGTGCCAGCAGCCAAGAGTGGGACGATTCGATGGGCTACACCTTC
CASSQEWDDSMGYTF
>TRBJ2-1|TRBV25-1|-|TRBD2
TGTGCCAGCAGTCCAGGGACTAGAAACAATGAGCAGTTCTTC
CASSPGTRNNEQFF
>TRBJ1-2|TRBV11-2|-|-
TGTGCCAGCAGCGGACTAGGGATCACTAACTATGGCTACACCTTC
CASSGLGITNYGYTF
>TRBJ2-1|TRBV28|-|-
TGTGCCAGCAGTTTTCCCGGGGGTAGTGAGCAGTTCTTC
CASSFPGGSEQFF
>TRBJ1-3|TRBV10-3|-|TRBD1
TGTGCCATCAAGGCCCAGGGGGCTGGAAACACCATATATTTT
CAIKAQGAGNTIYF
>TRBJ2-1|TRBV9|few|TRBD1
TGTGCCAGCAGCCCGGGACAGGGGGCGTTCAGTGAGCAGTTCTTC
CASSPGQGAFSEQFF
>TRBJ2-7|TRBV29-1|once|-
TGCAGCGCAATAGACAGTGCGGGCCCCTACGAGCAGTACTTC
CSAIDSAGPYEQYF
>TRBJ2-3|TRBV19|-|-
TGTGCCAGTAGTATGGCGCTACCTCTGAGCACAGATACGCAGTATTTT
CASSMALPLSTDTQYF
>TRBJ1-5|TRBV4-2|-|-
TGTGCCAGCAGCCAAGTAGGAGAAAATCAGCCCCAGCATTTT
CASSQVGENQPQHF
>TRBJ2-1|TRBV9|-|TRBD2
TGTGCCAGCTCCAGGACTAGCGGGAGTCCCAATGAGCAGTTCTTC
CASSRTSGSPNEQFF
>TRBJ1-2|TRBV7-2|-|-
TGTGCCAGCAGCTTAGCGCCGGCGGGCTACACCTTC
CASSLAPAGYTF
>TRBJ1-3|TRBV9|once|-
TGTGCCAGCAGCGCTCAGTGGCAGAACTCTGGAAACACCATATATTTT
CASSAQWQNSGNTIYF
>TRBJ2-2|TRBV7-9|-|TRBD2
TGTGCCAGCAGCCAAGGCCCAGCGGGAGCCCCCGGGGAGCTGTTTTTT
CASSQGPAGAPGELFF
>TRBJ2-7|TRBV15|-|-
TGTGCCACCAGCAGAGACTTGGGGCGCTACGAGCAGTACTTC
CATSRDLGRYEQYF
>TRBJ2-4|TRBV25-1|-|TRBD2
TGTGCCAGCAGTGAAGGGACTAGCGGGAACAAAAACATTCAGTACTTC
CASSEGTSGNKNIQYF
>TRBJ2-2|TRBV7-2|few|-
TGTGCCAGCAGTCCGCCCGGGGGGGAGCTGTTTTTT
CASSPPGGELFF
>TRBJ2-2|TRBV7-7|-|-
TGTGCCAGCAGCTTAGATGCCGGGGAGCTGTTTTTT
CASSLDAGELFF
>TRBJ2-1|TRBV13|-|-
TGTGCCAGCAGCTTAGGCGTCAGTAGCAATGAGCAGTTCTTC
CASSLGVSSNEQFF
>TRBJ2-5|TRBV7-3|-|-
TGTGCCAGCAGCTTATCCGGCGGGGTAGGGGAGACCCAGTACTTC
CASSLSGGVGETQYF
>TRBJ2-7|TRBV5-1|-|-
TGCGCCAGCAGCTTGGAACCTCTGGCGGGGGAGCAGTACTTC
CASSLEPLAGEQYF
>TRBJ2-3|TRBV7-6|-|TRBD2
TGTGCCAGCAGTCGACCCTCTAGCGGGAGGGATGCAGATACGCAGTATTTT
CASSRPSSGRDADTQYF
>TRBJ2-7|TRBV4-3|-|-
TGCGCCAGCAGCCAGGGTGTGTCGCGGGGAACCTACGAGCAGTACTTC
CASSQGVSRGTYEQYF
>TRBJ2-3|TRBV6-5|-|TRBD1
TGTGCCAGCAGTTACGAGGGGGCAAAGTATTTT
CASSYEGAKYF
>TRBJ2-3|TRBV15|-|-
TGTGCCACCAGCAGAGGGGCCAGGGGTGTAGATACGCAGTATTTT
CATSRGARGVDTQYF
>TRBJ1-1|TRBV5-1|-|-
TGCGCCAGCAGCTCGGGACCGTCGGGCACTGAAGCTTTCTTT
CASSSGPSGTEAFF
>TRBJ2-2|TRBV4-3|-|TRBD1
TGCGCCAGCAGAACGGACAGGGGAAATAGCGGGGAGCTGTTTTTT
CASRTDRGNSGELFF
>TRBJ1-1|TRBV1|-|-
TGCACCAGCAGCCAAGATTCTTCCGAAGCTTTCTTT
CTSSQDSSEAFF
>TRBJ2-7|TRBV19|-|TRBD1
TGTGCCAGTAGAATTAACAGGGGTCACGAGCAGTACTTC
CASRINRGHEQYF
>TRBJ2-7|TRBV28|once|TRBD2
TGTGCCAGCAGTTTACCCGGGACTAGCGGGAGTTACGAGCAGTACTTC
CASSLPGTSGSYEQYF
>TRBJ2-7|TRBV2|-|TRBD2
TGTGCCACTTCTCTAGCGGGAGACGACGAGCAGTACTTC
CATSLAGDDEQYF
>TRBJ2-7|TRBV7-9|-|-
TGTGCCAGCAGGGGAACTAGTGAGACCAACTCCTACGAGCAGTACTTC
CASRGTSETNSYEQYF
>TRBJ2-1|TRBV30|-|TRBD2
TGTGCCTGGAGTGAAACATGGCAGCGGACTAGTCTCTACAATGAGCAGTTCTTC
CAWSETWQRTSLYNEQFF
>TRBJ2-1|TRBV25-1|-|TRBD1
TGTGCCAGCAGTGGGGGACAGGGGGCGTTAGATGAGCAGTTCTTC
CASSGGQGALDEQFF
>TRBJ2-7|TRBV6-1|-|-
TGTGCCAGCAAGATTGAACGGATCTACGAGCAGTACTTC
CASKIERIYEQYF
>TRBJ2-2|TRBV2|few|TRBD1
TGTGCCAGCATCGGACAGGGGAAGACCGGGGAGCTGTTTTTT
CASIGQGKTGELFF
>TRBJ1-3|TRBV9|-|-
TGTGCCAGCAGCGTAGCGTCCGGGGCTGGAAACACCATATATTTT
CASSVASGAGNTIYF
>TRBJ2-1|TRBV7-9|-|TRBD2
TGTGCCAGCAGCCACGGACTAGCAGAATCCTACAATGAGCAGTTCTTC
CASSHGLAESYNEQFF
>TRBJ1-5|TRBV27|-|-
TGTGCCAGCAGTCGGTTCACTAGTCAGCCCCAGCATTTT
CASSRFTSQPQHF
>TRBJ2-7|TRBV15|-|TRBD2
TGTGCCACCAGCTTAGCGGGAGTAATTGCCGAGCAGTACTTC
CATSLAGVIAEQYF